The following is a T cell receptor beta chain sequence with its context. Its antigen target is currently unknown. The sample holds no much larger clone one base away, and base qualities are not on file. TCRbeta CDR3 regions were amplified from genomic DNA using the immunoSEQ Assay, a bias-controlled multiplex PCR. From the authors' description of their analysis: Nucleated cell counts per sample were estimated from amplification of reference gene primers within the assay. To quantify the absolute abundance of each unique TCRbeta CDR3 rearrangement, sequence reads were collapsed and filtered. For each sample, productive Simpson clonality was calculated as the square root of Simpson's diversity index over productive rearrangements. Not all clones reach the TCRdb copy of this immuneACCESS table, which keeps in-frame sequences only. Checked studies attribute under half of the gap to unresolved V genes and leave the rest unexplained. The V and J calls and clone size were taken over from that table, and D and trimming were inferred from the DNA. The table for this sample lists over 85,000 clones; 87% of them were counted only once. The top ten constitute around 2% of the sample.

This specimen belongs to a study of blood T cell repertoires in COVID-19 (dated by TCRdb to about 2020). Looking at the study overall: The collaborator samples originated in the United States, Italy and Spain and spanned the acute and convalescent phases of COVID-19. The material from the prospective study consisted of cDNA or gDNA derived from T cells, B-cell-depleted T cells, or PBMCs. Samples came from the ongoing ImmuneRACE study (first 160 participants) plus 1,254 subjects from 6 global collaborators. A freely available public database, intended as a resource for researchers studying the immune response to SARS-CoV-2, is where the repertoires were released. A de-identified subject ID, COVID-19 status, age in years and sex were almost always included in the sample metadata. Subjects who had been exposed to COVID-19, were actively infected with it, or had recovered from it provided the deeply sampled blood TCRbeta repertoires that made up the dataset. Where available, HLA class I and class II types were obtained from metadata supplied by the sample provider rather than from assay-based typing.

The germline V and J ends show losses of 8 bases and 3 bases respectively, and no gene match explains 2 bases of the junction. From the cysteine up to the phenylalanine, the CDR3 has a length of 13 residues. Only the CDR3 region is kept as DNA, spanning 39 bases read in frame from base 1. Reading the germline V gene gives CDR1 ENHRY and CDR2 SYGVKD. Study-level results and caveats: Clinical and demographic metadata were provided uncurated, with the amount varying by source and participant.

Whole blood was collected in K2EDTA tubes by collaborating institutions according to the institutions' own protocols. For TCRbeta analysis, collaborator samples were shipped as frozen whole blood, as isolated PBMCs, or as DNA extracted from either sample type. Recombination joined TRBV10-3 with TRBJ2-2, and 8 junction bases match TRBD2. The material sequenced was peripheral blood. This receptor was identified in a man over 45 with active COVID-19. The CDR3 here reads CAIGGGYTGELFF. At the DNA level, the sequence is TGTGCCATCGGCGGGGGGTACACCGGGGAGCTGTTTTTT.